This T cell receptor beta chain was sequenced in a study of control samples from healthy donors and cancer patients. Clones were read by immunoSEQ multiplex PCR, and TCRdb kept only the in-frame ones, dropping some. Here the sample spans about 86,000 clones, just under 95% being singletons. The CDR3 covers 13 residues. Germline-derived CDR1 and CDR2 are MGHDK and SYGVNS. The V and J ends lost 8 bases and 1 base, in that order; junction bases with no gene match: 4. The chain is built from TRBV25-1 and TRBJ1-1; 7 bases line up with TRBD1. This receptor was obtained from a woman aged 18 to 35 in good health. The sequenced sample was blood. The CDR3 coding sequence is TGTGCCAGCGAGGGACAGACGAACACTGAAGCTTTCTTT. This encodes CASEGQTNTEAFF.